A single T cell receptor (beta chain) is shown here with its context. Its antigen is as yet unknown. The sample is drawn from a study of cytomegalovirus exposure and HLA in healthy donors. The study's findings and limits: According to the study, 160 or so TCR beta chains were cytomegalovirus-associated.

While the first cohort had fewer than 850 subjects, the donors belonged to the separate validation cohort of about 120 subjects. CDR3 size: 14 residues. Trimming removed 6 bases from V and 1 base from J, with 12 bases in between. The germline V gene has CDR1 MNHEY and CDR2 SMNVEV (reference sequence). TCRdb's copy holds only in-frame clones and misses some; the assay was immunoSEQ multiplex PCR. Here the sample spans under 250,000 clones, roughly 83% being singletons. The material sequenced was PBMCs. The TCR sequence derives from a woman younger than 35 in good health and CMV-seronegative. The rearrangement links TRBV27 to TRBJ1-1; D unclear. The CDR3 nucleotides read TGTGCCAGCAGCGCGCCTGGTAGGAACACTGAAGCTTTCTTT. It is translated as CASSAPGRNTEAFF.